What follows is one T cell receptor (beta chain) and its context. The antigen remains unidentified. The data belong to a study of cytomegalovirus exposure and HLA in healthy donors. Notes on the study in general: Donors were assumed by presence/absence analyses to have roughly uniform sequencing depth. A further, later analysis showed that HLA-associated TCR beta chains (compared with equally common others) were more clonally expanded. Certain sequence variants were highly shared and formed a cluster, and this cluster was likely a sequencing artifact.

60 Vbeta and 13 Jbeta primers were used in PCR. The data were produced by immunoSEQ multiplex PCR, yet TCRdb's version contains in-frame clones alone and is incomplete. Of under 120,000 clones detected, 70% to 80% appear once; the ten largest clones hold around 2.5%. This receptor was taken from a man aged 45-65 years in good health and CMV-seropositive. The sequenced sample was PBMCs.

The CDR3 reads CASSMDRGNYGYTF. CDR3 nucleotide sequence: TGTGCCAGCTCAATGGACAGGGGGAACTATGGCTACACCTTC. The rearrangement links TRBV18 to TRBJ1-2, with 10 bases lining up with TRBD1. J lost 2 bases, V lost 5 bases, and 2 bases had no gene match. The CDR3 runs to 14 residues. In germline, CDR1 is KGHSH, CDR2 LQKENI.